This TCR beta chain stems from a study of T and B cells in COVID-19 patients. Study-level background: At median age approximately 31 years, recovered patients were younger than active-infection patients at about 62. Of 20 active-infection patients, approximately 12 were critically ill with mechanical ventilation or extracorporeal membrane oxygenation. Regarding the study as a whole: There were some 2,500 TCR clusters exclusive to the recovered cohort, fewer than 35 with low generation probability.

BIOMED2 TRB-A/B primer pools were used in multiplex TRB PCR. One entry per CDR3 protein, called by TCRdb with MiXCR from the multiplex PCR reads. The sample has 13,000 to 15,000 distinct CDR3 sequences; under 30% are singletons. Each TRB amplification used about 230-550 ng of genomic DNA from blood. A word on this clonotype: What it recognizes is unknown.

The origin of this receptor is a human donor who had recovered from COVID-19. Sequenced sample: blood.

This CDR3 reads CAISGGQVNQPQHF. The CDR3 coding sequence is TGTGCCATCAGTGGAGGGCAGGTGAATCAGCCCCAGCATTTT. The rearrangement uses TRBV10-3 and TRBJ1-5; D is unclear. Germline-derived CDR1 and CDR2 are ENHRY and SYGVKD. The length of the CDR3 is 14 residues. The V end was cut by 4 bases, the J end by 4 bases, with 11 bases between.